A single sample gave rise to the 10 T cell receptor beta chains below, sequenced in a study of Graves' ophthalmopathy and Graves' hyperthyroidism. CDR3 regions of TCR beta were amplified from RNA transcripts. Scientists carried out first-round RT-PCR using HTBI primers and then a second-round multiplex PCR. TCRdb re-called the multiplex PCR reads through MiXCR, storing one row per CDR3 protein. The top ten hold 40% to 45% of the sample, which has about 740,000 distinct CDR3 sequences, 40% seen once. Sequenced input: peripheral blood. The receptor set was obtained from an adult man with Graves' ophthalmopathy.

The V gene is TRBV20-1, the J gene TRBJ2-5; TRBD2 aligns across 13 bases. CDR3 length equals 15 residues. V trimming: 4 bases; J trimming: 4 bases; junction bases outside the gene matches: 6. The germline V gene encodes CDR1 DFQATT and CDR2 SNEGSKA (reference sequence). In nucleotides, the CDR3 is TGCAGTGCTACCGGGACTAGCGGGAAAAGAGAGACCCAGTACTTC. It codes for CSATGTSGKRETQYF.

The chain links TRBV10-3 to TRBJ1-4, with D perhaps matching TRBD1 (5 bases). The CDR3 totals 13 residues. Germline CDR1 reads ENHRY; CDR2 reads SYGVKD. V shed 5 bases and J shed 8 bases, with 12 bases lying between them. The chain's CDR3 is CAISYRDHEKLFF. CDR3 nucleotide sequence: TGTGCCATCAGTTACCGGGACCACGAAAAACTGTTTTTT.

The chain couples TRBV6-1 to TRBJ1-1; D not certain. CDR3 length: 14 amino acids. Germline V gene data show CDR1 as MNHNS and CDR2 as SASEGT. Trimming cost V 3 bases and J 0 bases, with 8 bases left between them. The CDR3 DNA sequence: TGTGCCAGCAGTGAGCCATACATGAACACTGAAGCTTTCTTT. Protein: CASSEPYMNTEAFF.

This clonotype showed up just a few times. The gene calls are TRBV20-1 and TRBJ2-5; D may be TRBD1 (5 bases). Between the trimmed V and J ends, which lost 3 bases and 0 bases, there was a span of 11 bases. The CDR3 totals 14 residues. Germline-derived CDR1 and CDR2 are DFQATT and SNEGSKA (reference sequence). The DNA for the CDR3 is TGCAGTGCTAGGGCCCGACAGAACCAAGAGACCCAGTACTTC. Translating gives CSARARQNQETQYF.

Regarding this clonotype: At one end the junction does not follow the germline gene, possibly because of a read error. V is TRBV2 and J is TRBJ2-7, with D tentatively TRBD2 (5 bases). Germline CDR1 reads SNHLY; CDR2 reads FYNNEI. CDR3 length: 14 residues. CDR3 residues: CAGSEATGTYEQYF. The CDR3 coding sequence is TGTGCCGGCAGTGAAGCGACCGGGACCTACGAGCAGTACTTC.

In this sample, this clonotype turned up once. This sequence joins TRBV25-1 and TRBJ1-2; D call uncertain. The CDR3 extends over 12 amino acids. Germline V gives CDR1 MGHDK, CDR2 SYGVNS. V lost 10 bases, J lost 4 bases, and 13 bases lay in between. The CDR3 loop reads CAISPDIYGYTF. CDR3 nucleotides: TGTGCCATCAGCCCCGACATCTATGGCTACACCTTC.

This clonotype was counted only a few times. The gene calls are TRBV2 and TRBJ1-2, with D unresolved. This CDR3 contains 14 residues. Trimming took off 5 bases at V and 7 bases at J, with 17 bases between the two ends. The germline CDR1 and CDR2 sequences are SNHLY and FYNNEI. The CDR3 reads CASSFASLQTGYTF. The CDR3 nucleotides read TGTGCCAGCAGTTTTGCGTCGTTACAGACTGGCTACACCTTC.

The chain is built from TRBV10-3 and TRBJ1-6, with unresolved D. Germline lookup yields CDR1 ENHRY and CDR2 SYGVKD. The CDR3 is 16 residues long. Trimming left V 4 bases short and J 8 bases short, with 18 bases between. CDR3 in DNA: TGTGCCATCAGTGCTAGAGAGACATCGGGGTATTCACCCCTCCACTTT. Protein sequence: CAISARETSGYSPLHF.

The chain has TRBV7-9 and TRBJ1-1; D perhaps matches TRBD1 (5 bases). Per germline, CDR1 SEHNR and CDR2 FQNEAQ (reference sequence). CDR3 length equals 14 residues. Between the trimmed V and J ends, which lost 3 bases and 2 bases, there was a span of 10 bases. The CDR3 here is CASSFLGHNTEAFF. The CDR3 coding sequence is TGTGCCAGCAGCTTCCTCGGACATAACACTGAAGCTTTCTTT.

The rearrangement uses TRBV20-1 and TRBJ2-2, with 7 bases fitting TRBD1. Germline CDR1 is DFQATT and CDR2 is SNEGSKA (reference sequence). The CDR3 has 13 residues. J lost 7 bases, V lost 5 bases, and 7 bases had no gene match. CDR3: CSAAGQVFGELFF. CDR3 bases: TGCAGTGCTGCAGGACAGGTCTTCGGGGAGCTGTTTTTT.